The present T cell receptor beta chain was sequenced within a study of T cell repertoires in cytomegalovirus infection. Study-level information: The authors used CMV epitopes that were HLA-C-restricted (recently identified) and HLA-B-restricted (well studied).

TCRdb passed the reads through MiXCR, listing each CDR3 protein once. The sample includes approximately 500,000 distinct CDR3 sequences, around a third of them seen just once. Overall study findings and caveats: Based on cumulative public TCR beta family frequency, carriers of CMV plus the relevant HLA were identified.

This clonotype was counted between two and nine times. Its antigen is not known. V was pared by 9 bases and J by 4 bases, with 10 bases between. Germline V lookup: CDR1 SGHTA, CDR2 FQGNSA. CDR3 length: 12 amino acids. The sequence was obtained from a human donor in good health (CMV status not recorded). Some clones in this sample may be carry-over from other donors' samples. The V gene is TRBV7-2, the J gene TRBJ2-1; no definite D call. This material consisted of cultured PBMCs, taken from culture after CMV antigen stimulation. CDR3 nucleotides: TGTGCCAGTTCAAATAATTACAATGAGCAGTTCTTC. Its protein is CASSNNYNEQFF.